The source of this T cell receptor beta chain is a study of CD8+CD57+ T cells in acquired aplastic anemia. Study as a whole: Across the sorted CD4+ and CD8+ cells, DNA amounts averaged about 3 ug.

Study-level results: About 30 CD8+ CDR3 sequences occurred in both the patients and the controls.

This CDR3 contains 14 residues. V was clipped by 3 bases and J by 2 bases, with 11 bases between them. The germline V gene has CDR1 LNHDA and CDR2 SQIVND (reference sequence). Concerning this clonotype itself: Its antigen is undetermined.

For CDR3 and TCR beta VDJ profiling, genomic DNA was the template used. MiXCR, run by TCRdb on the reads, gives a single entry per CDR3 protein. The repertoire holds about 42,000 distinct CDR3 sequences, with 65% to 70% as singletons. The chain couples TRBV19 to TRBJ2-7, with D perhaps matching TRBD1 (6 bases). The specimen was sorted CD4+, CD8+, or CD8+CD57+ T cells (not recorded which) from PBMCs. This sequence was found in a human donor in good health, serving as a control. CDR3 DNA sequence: TGTGCCAGTAGTATGCGTGGGGGCGCCTACGAGCAGTACTTC. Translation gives CASSMRGGAYEQYF.